The clone carrying this TCR beta chain was seen a handful of times. Its antigen is currently unknown. These data belong to a study of blood T cells in healthy people across ages. Primers used in a second PCR of roughly 7 to 12 cycles were a sample-barcoded 5' primer and a J-beta primer mix. Samples each returned at least 3 million CDR3-containing paired-end reads. MiXCR, run by TCRdb on the 5' RACE reads, gives a single entry per CDR3 protein. The table includes approximately 900,000 distinct CDR3 sequences, 25% to 35% detected once. Germline V gives CDR1 KGHSH, CDR2 LQKENI. The CDR3 sequence is 17 residues long. Trimming cost V 3 bases and J 3 bases, with 18 bases left between them. Study-level points and caveats: When one million T cells were used, diversity estimates were thought to be underestimates.

Researchers report isolating at least 6 million PBMCs per sample. These same records also appear under a second study, on T cells of mothers and their children.

The receptor was isolated from a woman in her thirties or forties in good health. Sequencing input: blood. The V gene is TRBV18, the J gene TRBJ1-5; D might be TRBD1 (5 bases). CDR3 DNA sequence: TGTGCCAGCTCACCTGAACGCACAGGTACCACCAATCAGCCCCAGCATTTT. Its protein product is CASSPERTGTTNQPQHF.